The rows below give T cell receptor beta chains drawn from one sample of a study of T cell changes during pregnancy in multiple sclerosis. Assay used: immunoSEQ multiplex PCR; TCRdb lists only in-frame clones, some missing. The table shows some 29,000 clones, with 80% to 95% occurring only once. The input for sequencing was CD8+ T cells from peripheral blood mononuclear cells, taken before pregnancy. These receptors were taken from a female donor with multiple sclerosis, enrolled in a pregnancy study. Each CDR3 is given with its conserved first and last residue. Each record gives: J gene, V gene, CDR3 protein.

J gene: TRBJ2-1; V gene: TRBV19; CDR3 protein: CASSPLAGWDNEQFF
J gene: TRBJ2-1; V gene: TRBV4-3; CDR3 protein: CASSQEGRGPYNEQFF
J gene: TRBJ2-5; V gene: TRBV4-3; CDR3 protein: CASSQDRLLETQYF
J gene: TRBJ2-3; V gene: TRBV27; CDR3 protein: CASSLYRTSGSTDTQYF
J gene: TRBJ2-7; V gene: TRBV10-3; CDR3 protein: CAISDPLGWEFIYEQYF
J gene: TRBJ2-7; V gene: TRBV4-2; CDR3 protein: CASSQAPTSYEQYF
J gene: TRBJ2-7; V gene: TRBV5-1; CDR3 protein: CASSPKVGRGLDEQYF
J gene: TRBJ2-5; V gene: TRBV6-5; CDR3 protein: CASSATRDQETQYF
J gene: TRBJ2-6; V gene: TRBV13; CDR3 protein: CASSTSGTGGIGANVLTF
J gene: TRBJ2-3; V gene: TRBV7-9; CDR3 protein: CASSLVPGTGRHTQYF
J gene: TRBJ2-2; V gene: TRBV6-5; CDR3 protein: CASSELDTGELFF
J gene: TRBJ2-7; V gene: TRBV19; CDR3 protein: CASSDDPGLALYEQYF
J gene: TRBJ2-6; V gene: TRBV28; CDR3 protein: CASSSRDRGLGGANVLTF
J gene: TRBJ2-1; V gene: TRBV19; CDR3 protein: CASSISQTSGLKNKQFF
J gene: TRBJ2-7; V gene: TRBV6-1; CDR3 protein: CASSEGLGSYEQYF
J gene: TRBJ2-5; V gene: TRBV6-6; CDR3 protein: CATRLAGEETQYF
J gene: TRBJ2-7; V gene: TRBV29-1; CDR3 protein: CSVVGGTSGTPRRSYEQYF
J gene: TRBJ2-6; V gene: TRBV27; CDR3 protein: CASSLRFGQGSLSGANVLTF
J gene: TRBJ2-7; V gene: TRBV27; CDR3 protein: CASKTAGVYEQYF
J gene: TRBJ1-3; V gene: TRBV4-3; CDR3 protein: CASSQDSTGHSGNTIYF
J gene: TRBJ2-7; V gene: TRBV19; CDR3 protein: CASSIGPTYEQYF
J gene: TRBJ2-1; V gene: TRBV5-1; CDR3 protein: CATTEAGGTYNEQFF
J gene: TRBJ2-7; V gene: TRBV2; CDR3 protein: CASSEREGISYEQYF
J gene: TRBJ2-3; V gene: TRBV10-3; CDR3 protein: CAILETGGSDTQYF
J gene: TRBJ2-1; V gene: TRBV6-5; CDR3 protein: CASSKGGYEQFF
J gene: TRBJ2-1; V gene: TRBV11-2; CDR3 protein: CASSRDSFSYNEQFF
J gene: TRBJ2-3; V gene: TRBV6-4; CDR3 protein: CASSSGGTDTQYF
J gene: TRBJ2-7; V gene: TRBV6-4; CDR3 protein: CASSETGTSYEQYF
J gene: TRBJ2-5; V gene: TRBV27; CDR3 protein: CASSPYGVGREETQYF
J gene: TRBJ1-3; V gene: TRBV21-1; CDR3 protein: CASRSRGPEGNTIYF
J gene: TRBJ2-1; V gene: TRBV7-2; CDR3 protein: CASSLVLYNEQFF
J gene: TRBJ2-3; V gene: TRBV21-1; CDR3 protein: CASSKFSGRAPDTQYF
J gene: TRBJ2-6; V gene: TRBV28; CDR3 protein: CASRPGTGGSGANVLTF
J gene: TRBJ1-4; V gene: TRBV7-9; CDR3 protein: CASSSPTGTGSEKLFF
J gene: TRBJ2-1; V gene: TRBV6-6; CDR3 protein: CASSSSAGGNEQFF